Each of the 27 T cell receptor beta chains below was sequenced from the same sample in a study of regulatory T cells in long-lasting Graves disease. The sample's time point: newly diagnosed GD, antithyroid drugs for less than 3 months. Researchers made the TCR library from RNA that was extracted from PBMCs. Construction of the TCR beta libraries employed iRepertoire HTBI primers in conjunction with Arm-PCR of CDR3 regions. TCRdb itself ran the multiplex PCR reads through MiXCR, one entry per CDR3 protein. Among 400,000 to 650,000 distinct CDR3 sequences listed, roughly 16% were seen once. These same records also appear under a second study, on T cells in Graves' hyperthyroidism and ophthalmopathy.

Sequencing used peripheral blood mononuclear cells (PBMCs), obtained at new diagnosis, from a patient treated with antithyroid drugs. The receptors derive from a middle-aged woman with Graves disease.

This clonotype has a count of ten or more. The chain couples TRBV28 to TRBJ1-2, with TRBD1 matching over 7 bases. Germline CDR1 reads MDHEN; CDR2 reads SYDVKM. The CDR3 runs to 12 residues. J lost 8 bases, V lost 4 bases, and 4 bases had no gene match. The CDR3 loop reads CASSSDRAGYTF. CDR3 DNA sequence: TGTGCCAGCAGTTCCGACAGGGCCGGCTACACCTTC.

This chain uses TRBV20-1 with TRBJ2-2; D is possibly TRBD1 or TRBD2 (5 bases each). The V gene lost 5 bases and the J gene lost 2 bases, with 18 bases spanning the gap. The CDR3 loop spans 16 amino acids. Per germline, CDR1 DFQATT and CDR2 SNEGSKA (reference sequence). CDR3 loop: CSAQPRPGPNTGELFF. In nucleotides, the CDR3 is TGCAGTGCTCAGCCCCGACCGGGACCAAACACCGGGGAGCTGTTTTTT.

This clonotype was seen at least ten times. The chain carries TRBV11-2 and TRBJ2-3, with D perhaps TRBD1 or TRBD2 (5 bases each). The CDR3 extends over 15 amino acids. V lost 1 base and J 2 bases, leaving 10 bases between the germline ends. Germline lookup yields CDR1 SGHAT and CDR2 FQNNGV. Here the CDR3 reads CASSLVGGFTDTQYF. As DNA, the CDR3 is TGTGCCAGCAGCTTAGTTGGGGGATTCACAGATACGCAGTATTTT.

Many counts were recorded for this clonotype. V and J are TRBV9 and TRBJ1-1; a weak D match, TRBD1 (5 bases). The CDR3 loop spans 14 amino acids. Trimming left V 2 bases short and J 5 bases short, with 13 bases between. Germline V gene data show CDR1 as SGDLS and CDR2 as YYNGEE. CDR3 protein: CASSVQWGSTEAFF. The CDR3 DNA follows: TGTGCCAGCAGCGTGCAGTGGGGGAGTACTGAAGCTTTCTTT. The full variable domain, in which reference TRBV9 and TRBJ1-1 provide the parts outside the CDR3, is DSGVTQTPKHLITATGQRVTLRCSPRSGDLSVYWYQQSLDQGLQFLIQYYNGEERAKGNILERFSAQQFPDLHSELNLSSLELGDSALYFCASSVQWGSTEAFFGQGTRLTVV.

This clonotype was counted many times. V is TRBV2 and J is TRBJ1-2; 10 nucleotides match TRBD1. The CDR3 covers 16 residues. The ends lost 2 bases at V and 7 bases at J; junction bases unmatched: 10. Germline CDR1 and CDR2: SNHLY and FYNNEI. The chain's CDR3 is CASSEMGQGLFRGYTF. In nucleotides, the CDR3 is TGTGCCAGCAGTGAAATGGGACAGGGGCTTTTCCGTGGCTACACCTTC.

Notes on this clonotype: Its ends do not fully match the called genes, so a read error is possible. J is TRBJ1-1 and V is TRBV10-3; D not resolved. CDR1 is ENHRY, CDR2 SYGVKD, per germline. CDR3 length: 13 residues. The CDR3 DNA reads as TGTGCCATCAAGGCAGAGACGAACACTAAAGCTTTCTTT. Its protein product is CAIKAETNTKAFF.

This clonotype has a handful of counts. V is TRBV28 and J is TRBJ1-5; TRBD1 matches at 8 bases. The germline gives CDR1 MDHEN, CDR2 SYDVKM. With V trimmed by 4 bases and J by 4 bases, 9 bases remained unmatched. This CDR3 spans 16 amino acids. The CDR3 sequence is CASSYIPGGTNQPQHF. The DNA of the CDR3 is TGTGCCAGCAGTTATATCCCAGGGGGCACTAATCAGCCCCAGCATTTT.

This clonotype was seen ten or more times. V usage is TRBV3-1 and J usage is TRBJ1-1; D might be TRBD1 (5 bases). Germline V gene sequence: CDR1 LGHDT, CDR2 YNNKEL (reference sequence). The CDR3 has 15 amino acids. V was clipped by 1 base and J by 0 bases, with 9 bases between them. The CDR3 sequence: CASSQVTVMNTEAFF. CDR3 coding DNA: TGTGCCAGCAGCCAAGTGACAGTCATGAACACTGAAGCTTTCTTT. The full variable domain, completed using reference TRBV3-1 and TRBJ1-1, is DTAVSQTPKYLVTQMGNDKSIKCEQNLGHDTMYWYKQDSKKFLKIMFSYNNKELIINETVPNRFSPKSPDKAHLNLHINSLELGDSAVYFCASSQVTVMNTEAFFGQGTRLTVV.

The chain uses TRBV19 and TRBJ1-2; D possibly corresponds to TRBD1 (6 bases). V dropped 4 bases and J dropped 7 bases, with 22 bases sitting between them. The CDR3 consists of 16 residues. The V gene's germline CDR1 is LNHDA and CDR2 SQIVND (reference sequence). The CDR3 region is CASSSRDTSKRSGYTF. CDR3 nucleotides: TGTGCCAGTAGTAGCCGGGACACCTCCAAAAGGAGTGGCTACACCTTC.

In this sample, this clonotype turned up a few times. The V gene is TRBV12-3 or TRBV12-4, the J gene TRBJ2-1; TRBD2 aligns across 8 bases. This CDR3 has 14 amino acids. The junction had 5 bases not matched to a gene; V was cut back by 7 bases and J by 3 bases. CDR3 DNA: TGTGCCAGCACCCCGGGGGGGGGCTACAATGAGCAGTTCTTC. This gives the protein CASTPGGGYNEQFF.

This clonotype appeared many times. The CDR3 sequence is CASSLVGAGGEQYF. Here the CDR3 DNA reads TGTGCCAGCAGCTTAGTAGGGGCTGGGGGCGAGCAGTACTTC. J is TRBJ2-7 and V is TRBV7-2; tentatively, D is TRBD1 or TRBD2 (5 bases each). Trimming removed 1 base from V and 6 bases from J, with 13 bases in between. Germline lookup yields CDR1 SGHTA and CDR2 FQGNSA. The CDR3 extends over 14 amino acids.

The rearrangement joins TRBV7-2 to TRBJ1-1; D is unclear. V lost 5 bases, J lost 4 bases, and 17 bases lay in between. Per the germline V gene, CDR1 is SGHTA and CDR2 is FQGNSA. The CDR3 consists of 15 residues. The CDR3 region is CASSPSKGWSTEAFF. CDR3 bases: TGTGCCAGCAGCCCCTCGAAGGGTTGGAGCACTGAAGCTTTCTTT.

This chain links TRBV7-9 with TRBJ1-4, with no clear D. The germline gives CDR1 SEHNR, CDR2 FQNEAQ (reference sequence). V lost 6 bases and J 5 bases, leaving 10 bases between the germline ends. The CDR3 totals 13 residues. The CDR3 DNA is TGTGCCAGCAGTCGGGAAAACAATGAAAAACTGTTTTTT. As protein: CASSRENNEKLFF.

This clonotype has only a few counts. This rearrangement joins TRBV4-2 to TRBJ2-1, with 9 bases that match TRBD2. V was pared by 3 bases and J by 4 bases, with 10 bases of the junction left unmatched. This CDR3 is built from 17 residues. From germline, CDR1 is LGHNA and CDR2 YNFKEQ. CDR3 residues: CASSQGSAGGRYNEQFF. In DNA form, the CDR3 reads TGTGCCAGCAGCCAGGGATCGGCGGGGGGGAGATACAATGAGCAGTTCTTC.

This clonotype came up many times. The chain uses TRBV27 and TRBJ2-7, with 7 bases lining up with TRBD2. V dropped 3 bases and J dropped 6; count of bases not matched to a gene: 5. The CDR3 consists of 13 residues. Germline-derived CDR1 and CDR2 are MNHEY and SMNVEV (reference sequence). The CDR3 nucleotides are TGTGCCAGCAGTTTTGGTGGGAGGGGCGAGCAGTACTTC. This encodes CASSFGGRGEQYF.

J is TRBJ1-5 and V is TRBV6-1; no definite D call. CDR1 and CDR2 (germline): MNHNS, SASEGT. V was pared by 3 bases and J by 5 bases, with 11 bases between. There are 14 residues in the CDR3. CDR3 nucleotides: TGTGCCAGCAGTGATCGAAACACCTATCAGCCCCAGCATTTT. This translates into CASSDRNTYQPQHF.

Points on this clonotype: A read error may explain this, as a much larger clone is one base away. The V gene is TRBV7-2, the J gene TRBJ1-1, with a possible D match to TRBD1 (5 bases). In germline, CDR1 is SGHTA, CDR2 FQGNSA. The CDR3 covers 14 residues. CDR3 amino acids: CAGSSTVGETEAFF. The CDR3, as DNA: TGTGCCGGCAGCTCGACGGTAGGGGAGACTGAAGCTTTCTTT.

This clonotype was observed many times. The chain combines TRBV28 with TRBJ2-2, with 8 bases identical to TRBD1. Germline lookup yields CDR1 MDHEN and CDR2 SYDVKM. J lost 6 bases, V lost 6 bases, and 9 bases had no gene match. The CDR3 runs 15 residues. The CDR3 region has the DNA TGTGCCAGCAGGCCGGACAGGGCTAACCCCGGGGAGCTGTTTTTT. This sequence encodes CASRPDRANPGELFF.

Ten or more counts support this clonotype. The chain uses TRBV6-1 and TRBJ1-4; TRBD1 aligns across 11 bases. J was trimmed by 8 bases and V by 9 bases; bases with no gene match: 5. From germline, CDR1 is MNHNS and CDR2 SASEGT. This CDR3 comprises 13 residues. The CDR3 bases are TGTGCCAGTTCCGGGACAGGGGGAGAAAAACTGTTTTTT. This codes for CASSGTGGEKLFF.

This clonotype was found a few times. The V and J genes are TRBV9 and TRBJ1-2, with TRBD1 matching over 9 bases. This CDR3 comprises 14 residues. CDR1 is SGDLS and CDR2 is YYNGEE in the germline V gene. Trimming removed 0 bases from V and 4 bases from J; junction bases left unmatched: 1. DNA of the CDR3: TGTGCCAGCAGCGTAGGACAGGGGGTCTATGGCTACACCTTC. Encoded protein: CASSVGQGVYGYTF.

The J gene is TRBJ1-2, the V gene TRBV6-5; 8 bases fit TRBD1. After removal of 2 bases from V and 8 bases from J, the junction contained 7 bases not matched to a gene. This CDR3 is 14 amino acids long. Germline lookup yields CDR1 MNHEY and CDR2 SVGAGI. CDR3 sequence: CASSYEPGGVGYTF. CDR3 DNA sequence: TGTGCCAGCAGTTACGAGCCAGGGGGCGTGGGCTACACCTTC.

This clonotype was detected many times. CDR3 amino acids: CASSLDSGGRGDEQFF. The CDR3 nucleotides are TGTGCCAGCAGTTTAGATAGCGGGGGCCGGGGGGATGAGCAGTTCTTC. This rearrangement joins TRBV28 to TRBJ2-1, with TRBD2 identical over 9 bases. CDR3 length: 16 residues. Germline lookup yields CDR1 MDHEN and CDR2 SYDVKM. J gave up 8 bases and V 2 bases, and 10 bases lay outside the gene matches.

This clonotype has ten or more counts. V is TRBV29-1 and J is TRBJ1-1; no clear D. The V end lost 3 bases, the J end lost 7 bases, and 6 bases lay between the germline ends. The CDR3 length is 10 residues. In germline, CDR1 is SQVTM, CDR2 ANQGSEA. The CDR3 sequence is CSVDDLEAFF. The CDR3 DNA is TGCAGCGTTGATGACCTTGAAGCTTTCTTT.

The rearrangement links TRBV5-8 to TRBJ2-4; 7 nucleotides agree with TRBD2. Germline V gene data show CDR1 as SGHTS and CDR2 as YDEGEE. CDR3 length equals 16 residues. With V trimmed by 4 bases and J by 0 bases, 7 bases remained unmatched. In nucleotides, the CDR3 is TGTGCCAGCAGCCGGGGAGGGATTCTAGCCAAAAACATTCAGTACTTC. It specifies CASSRGGILAKNIQYF.

This chain uses TRBV27 with TRBJ2-6, with TRBD1 as a possible D gene (6 bases). CDR1 and CDR2 (germline): MNHEY, SMNVEV (reference sequence). The CDR3 totals 17 residues. Trimming removed 6 bases from V and 0 bases from J, with 15 bases in between. The chain's CDR3 is CASRPTSGASGANVLTF. The CDR3 region has the DNA TGTGCCAGCAGACCAACATCAGGGGCCTCTGGGGCCAACGTCCTGACTTTC.

This clonotype was recorded many times. This rearrangement joins TRBV20-1 to TRBJ2-1; 9 bases match TRBD2. Trimming removed 4 bases from V and 9 bases from J; junction bases left unmatched: 7. CDR1 is DFQATT, CDR2 SNEGSKA, per germline (reference sequence). This CDR3 contains 13 residues. CDR3 in amino acids: CSATLTSGSEQFF. In DNA, the CDR3 is TGCAGTGCTACCCTGACTAGCGGCTCTGAGCAGTTCTTC.

The J gene is TRBJ2-7, the V gene TRBV7-9, with a weak D call TRBD1 (6 bases). V lost 5 bases, J lost 5 bases, and 19 bases lay in between. The V gene's germline CDR1 is SEHNR and CDR2 FQNEAQ (reference sequence). CDR3 length: 15 amino acids. The CDR3 nucleotides are TGTGCCAGCAGCCGAGCTGGGATCGGGGACAACGAGCAGTACTTC. Encoded protein: CASSRAGIGDNEQYF. The complete variable domain, with remaining parts taken from reference TRBV7-9 and TRBJ2-7, reads DTGVSQNPRHKITKRGQNVTFRCDPISEHNRLYWYRQTLGQGPEFLTYFQNEAQLEKSRLLSDRFSAERPKGSFSTLEIQRTEQGDSAMYLCASSRAGIGDNEQYFGPGTRLTVT.